The 15 T cell receptor beta chains reported below all come from one sample, sequenced in a study of blood T cell repertoires in COVID-19. Only in-frame clones appear in the TCRdb table, and some are missing; sequencing was by immunoSEQ multiplex PCR. Of about 260,000 clones listed, approximately 87% are singletons. Sequenced input: peripheral blood. The receptors were gathered from a woman in her 40s who had recovered from COVID-19.

The rearrangement joins TRBV6-5 to TRBJ2-1; no reliable D call. V was clipped by 6 bases and J by 8 bases, with 17 bases between them. The CDR3 covers 14 residues. Germline loops: CDR1 MNHEY, CDR2 SVGAGI. The CDR3 loop is CASRPGHANDEQFF. The CDR3 bases are TGTGCCAGCAGACCCGGTCATGCTAACGATGAGCAGTTCTTC.

The chain couples TRBV12-5 to TRBJ1-1; 9 bases fit TRBD1. This CDR3 contains 16 residues. Germline trimming cut 7 bases from V and 3 bases from J; bases unmatched to any gene: 12. The germline V gene encodes CDR1 LGHNT and CDR2 FRNRAP. The CDR3 region is CASAQGQGFSDTEAFF. In DNA form, the CDR3 reads TGTGCTAGTGCCCAGGGACAGGGTTTTTCGGACACTGAAGCTTTCTTT.

This clone was found once. This chain links TRBV5-1 with TRBJ1-2, with TRBD1 as a possible D gene (6 bases). Germline assignment: CDR1 SGHRS and CDR2 YFSETQ. The V end was cut by 0 bases, the J end by 10 bases, with 16 bases between. The CDR3 consists of 14 residues. This CDR3 reads CASSLAPESGDYTF. In DNA form, the CDR3 reads TGCGCCAGCAGCTTGGCCCCGGAATCAGGGGACTACACCTTC. Filled out from reference TRBV5-1 and TRBJ1-2, the complete variable domain reads KAGVTQTPRYLIKTRGQQVTLSCSPISGHRSVSWYQQTPGQGLQFLFEYFSETQRNKGNFPGRFSGRQFSNSRSEMNVSTLELGDSALYLCASSLAPESGDYTFGSGTRLTVV.

The rearrangement uses TRBV10-1 and TRBJ1-3; D is possibly TRBD1 (6 bases). Trimming took off 3 bases at V and 11 bases at J, with 14 bases between the two ends. Germline lookup yields CDR1 WNHNN and CDR2 SYGVQD (reference sequence). This CDR3 spans 13 amino acids. As DNA, the CDR3 is TGCGCCAGCAGTGAACAGGGAGTTCATCCCATATATTTT. It encodes CASSEQGVHPIYF.

This chain connects TRBV7-3 to TRBJ1-1; D not resolved. V was trimmed by 3 bases and J by 4 bases, leaving 9 bases between them. This CDR3 spans 13 amino acids. Germline V gene lookup returns CDR1 SGHTA and CDR2 FQGTGA. The CDR3 here is CASSFSEGTEAFF. The CDR3, as DNA: TGTGCCAGCAGCTTTTCGGAGGGCACTGAAGCTTTCTTT.

This sequence joins TRBV5-1 and TRBJ2-1; the D gene is possibly TRBD2 (5 bases). The germline gives CDR1 SGHRS, CDR2 YFSETQ. Trimming took off 4 bases at V and 9 bases at J, with 17 bases between the two ends. The CDR3 consists of 14 residues. CDR3 DNA sequence: TGCGCCAGCAGCCCGGGATCGGGGTGGGGTGAGCAGTTCTTC. Protein product: CASSPGSGWGEQFF.

This chain connects TRBV9 to TRBJ1-6, with D possibly being TRBD1 (5 bases). Germline values: CDR1 SGDLS, CDR2 YYNGEE. Trimming shortened V by 0 bases and J by 15 bases, and 13 bases separated the two germline ends. This CDR3 spans 13 amino acids. CDR3 loop: CASSVEAGRVLHF. The CDR3 coding sequence is TGTGCCAGCAGCGTAGAGGCAGGGCGCGTCCTCCACTTT.

The chain joins TRBV12-2 to TRBJ1-4. TRBV12-2 is shown as a pseudogene. CDR3 length: 15 residues. Written as DNA, the CDR3 is TGTGCAAGTCGCGGGCGGGGGCTACTTAATGAAAAACTGTTTTTT. Its translation is CASRGRGLLNEKLFF.

The chain couples TRBV6-5 to TRBJ2-5; 8 positions match TRBD2. V was pared by 6 bases and J by 5 bases, with 11 bases of the junction left unmatched. Looked up from germline, CDR1 is MNHEY and CDR2 is SVGAGI. The CDR3 is 15 amino acids. The CDR3, as DNA: TGTGCCAGCAGACGGCCCCCCGGGGGGGGCGAGACCCAGTACTTC. Residues: CASRRPPGGGETQYF.

The V gene is TRBV19, the J gene TRBJ2-1; 7 bases are shared with TRBD2. Germline V gene data show CDR1 as LNHDA and CDR2 as SQIVND (reference sequence). Germline trimming cut 5 bases from V and 7 bases from J; bases unmatched to any gene: 11. The CDR3 sequence is 15 residues long. DNA for the CDR3: TGTGCCAGTAGTGACGTAGCGGGTAGAAGGAATGAGCAGTTCTTC. Amino acid sequence: CASSDVAGRRNEQFF. The variable domain in full, with the rest retrieved from reference TRBV19 and TRBJ2-1, is DGGITQSPKYLFRKEGQNVTLSCEQNLNHDAMYWYRQDPGQGLRLIYYSQIVNDFQKGDIAEGYSVSREKKESFPLTVTSAQKNPTAFYLCASSDVAGRRNEQFFGPGTRLTVL.

V usage is TRBV25-1 and J usage is TRBJ2-1, with D tentatively TRBD1 (6 bases). Trimming took 0 bases from V and 7 from J, leaving 16 bases between them. CDR1 and CDR2 from the germline V gene are MGHDK and SYGVNS. The CDR3 consists of 16 residues. The CDR3 sequence is CASSEYKGGRKNEQFF. CDR3 nucleotide sequence: TGTGCCAGCAGTGAATATAAAGGGGGTAGGAAGAATGAGCAGTTCTTC.

The chain employs TRBV29-1 and TRBJ2-5; 16 bases are a match to TRBD2. The CDR3 extends over 15 amino acids. Germline CDR1 reads SQVTM; CDR2 reads ANQGSEA. V dropped 6 bases and J dropped 6; count of bases not matched to a gene: 7. The CDR3 nucleotides read TGCAGCGTATCGGGGACTAGCGGGGGGGCAAAGACCCAGTACTTC. Translating it yields CSVSGTSGGAKTQYF.

This chain connects TRBV9 to TRBJ1-3, with 9 bases that match TRBD1. The CDR3 totals 16 residues. CDR1 and CDR2 (germline): SGDLS, YYNGEE. V lost 0 bases and J lost 2; bases outside the gene matches: 3. CDR3 nucleotides: TGTGCCAGCAGCGTAGTGGGACAGGGTCCTGGAAACACCATATATTTT. Protein product: CASSVVGQGPGNTIYF. Variable domain in full (rest from reference TRBV9 and TRBJ1-3): DSGVTQTPKHLITATGQRVTLRCSPRSGDLSVYWYQQSLDQGLQFLIQYYNGEERAKGNILERFSAQQFPDLHSELNLSSLELGDSALYFCASSVVGQGPGNTIYFGEGSWLTVV.

The chain employs TRBV5-1 and TRBJ2-6, with 8 bases that match TRBD1. The CDR3 covers 17 residues. Germline lookup yields CDR1 SGHRS and CDR2 YFSETQ. V trimming: 1 base; J trimming: 0 bases; junction bases outside the gene matches: 3. The CDR3 coding sequence is TGCGCCAGCAGCTTGCAGGGACAGGTCTCTGGGGCCAACGTCCTGACTTTC. This gives the protein CASSLQGQVSGANVLTF.

The chain joins TRBV6-5 to TRBJ2-3; maybe TRBD1 (7 bases). The germline V gene encodes CDR1 MNHEY and CDR2 SVGAGI. Trimming removed 6 bases from V and 3 bases from J, with 16 bases in between. The CDR3 has 15 residues. The CDR3 spells CASSRRAGGTDTQYF. In DNA form, the CDR3 reads TGTGCCAGCAGCCGAAGGGCAGGGGGGACAGATACGCAGTATTTT.